The following is a T cell receptor (beta chain) sequence with its context. Per the study methods: Nucleated cell number was recorded as an estimate derived from reference gene primer amplification. Sequencing was performed with immunoSEQ multiplex PCR; in TCRdb, only in-frame clones are kept and a portion is missing. For V, J and clone size, that table is used; D and trimming come from the DNA. This sample has 45,000 to 65,000 clones, with 75% to 85% found just once. This entry belongs to a study of blood T cell repertoires in COVID-19. Study as a whole: COVID-19 samples from acute and convalescent phases originated in the United States, Italy and Spain. T cells, B-cell-depleted T cells, or PBMCs supplied cDNA or gDNA.

This CDR3 has 15 amino acids. Germline CDR1 SGHAT, CDR2 FQNNGV. The V gene end was trimmed by 3 bases and the J gene end by 5 bases; junction bases not matched to a gene: 3. The source of this sequence is a man in his forties with acute or convalescent COVID-19. The chain uses TRBV11-2 and TRBJ1-6, with 8 bases matching TRBD1. Sequences were obtained from peripheral blood. CDR3 loop: CASSLGQADNSPLHF. CDR3 coding DNA: TGTGCCAGCAGCTTGGGACAGGCGGATAATTCACCCCTCCACTTT.